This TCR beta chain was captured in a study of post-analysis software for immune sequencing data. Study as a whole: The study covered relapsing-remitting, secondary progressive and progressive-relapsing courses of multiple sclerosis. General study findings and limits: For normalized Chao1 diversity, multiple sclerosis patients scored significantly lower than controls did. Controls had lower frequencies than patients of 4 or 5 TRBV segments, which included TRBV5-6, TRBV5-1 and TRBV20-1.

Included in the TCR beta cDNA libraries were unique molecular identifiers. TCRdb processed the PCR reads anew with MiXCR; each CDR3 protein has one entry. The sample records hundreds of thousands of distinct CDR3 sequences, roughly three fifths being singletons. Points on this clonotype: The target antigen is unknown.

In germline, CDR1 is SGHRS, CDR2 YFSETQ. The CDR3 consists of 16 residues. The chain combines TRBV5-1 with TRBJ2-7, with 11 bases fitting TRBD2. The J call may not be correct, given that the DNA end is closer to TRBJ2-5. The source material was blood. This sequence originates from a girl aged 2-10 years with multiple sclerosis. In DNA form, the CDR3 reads TGCGCCAGCAGCTTGGAAGGGACTAGCGGCCAAGAGACCCAGTACTTC. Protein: CASSLEGTSGQETQYF.